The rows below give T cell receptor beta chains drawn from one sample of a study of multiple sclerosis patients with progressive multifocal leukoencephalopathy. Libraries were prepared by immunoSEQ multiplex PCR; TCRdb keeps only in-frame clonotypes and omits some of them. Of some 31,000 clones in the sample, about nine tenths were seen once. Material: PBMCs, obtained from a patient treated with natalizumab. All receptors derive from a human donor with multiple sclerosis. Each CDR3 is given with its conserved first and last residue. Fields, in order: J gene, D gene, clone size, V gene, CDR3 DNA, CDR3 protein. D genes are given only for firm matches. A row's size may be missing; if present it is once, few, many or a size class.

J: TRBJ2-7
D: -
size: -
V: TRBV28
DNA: TGTGCCAGCAGTCCTTTGGGGGCGACAGTAACCTACGAGCAGTACTTC
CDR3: CASSPLGATVTYEQYF

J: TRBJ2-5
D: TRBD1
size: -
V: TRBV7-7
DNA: TGTGCTAGCAGCCGCCTCGGGACAGGCCCCCAAGAGACCCAGTACTTC
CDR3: CASSRLGTGPQETQYF

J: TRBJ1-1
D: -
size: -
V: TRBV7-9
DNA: TGTGCCAGCAGCCGAGCCCCTGAAGCTTTCTTT
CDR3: CASSRAPEAFF

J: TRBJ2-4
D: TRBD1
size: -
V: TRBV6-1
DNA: TGTGCCAGCAGGGGACAGGGCTGGGGAAACATTCAGTACTTC
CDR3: CASRGQGWGNIQYF

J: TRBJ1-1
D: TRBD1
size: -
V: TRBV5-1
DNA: TGCGCCAGGAAGACAGGGGACGCTGAAGCTTTCTTT
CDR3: CARKTGDAEAFF

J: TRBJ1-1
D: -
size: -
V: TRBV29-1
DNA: TGCAGCGGCGGGGGTTTGAACACTGAAGCTTTCTTT
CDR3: CSGGGLNTEAFF

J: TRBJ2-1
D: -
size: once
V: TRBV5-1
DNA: TGCGCCAGCAGCTTGGCTGAGCGGTACAATGAGCAGTTCTTC
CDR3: CASSLAERYNEQFF

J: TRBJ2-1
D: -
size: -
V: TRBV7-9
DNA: TGTGCCAGCAGGGCAGACGGGAGCTTTTTGCGGAGTGAGCAGTTCTTC
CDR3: CASRADGSFLRSEQFF

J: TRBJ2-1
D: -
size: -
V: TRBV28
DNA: TGTGCCAGCACCAATGGGGGAGGAGTCCACAATGAGCAGTTCTTC
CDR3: CASTNGGGVHNEQFF

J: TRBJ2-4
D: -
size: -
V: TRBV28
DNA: TGTGCCAGCAGCTCCCAGGCAGGGCGAAACATTCAGTACTTC
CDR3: CASSSQAGRNIQYF

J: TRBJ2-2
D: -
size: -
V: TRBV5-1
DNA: TGCGCCAGCAGCTTGTCTGGGAACACCGGGGAGCTGTTTTTT
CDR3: CASSLSGNTGELFF

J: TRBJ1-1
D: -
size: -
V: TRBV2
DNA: TGTGCCAGCAGTGAGTCGGGGAGTGAAGCTTTCTTT
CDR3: CASSESGSEAFF

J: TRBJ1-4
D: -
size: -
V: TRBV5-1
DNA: TGCGCCAGCGGGACCGGGGGGAGTGAAAAACTGTTTTTT
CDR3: CASGTGGSEKLFF

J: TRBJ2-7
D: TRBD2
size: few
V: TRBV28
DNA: TGTGCCAGCAGTTTATGGGCTGGGAGGGGCGAGCAGTACTTC
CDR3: CASSLWAGRGEQYF

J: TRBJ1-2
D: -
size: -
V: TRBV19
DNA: TGTGCCAGTAGTATCAGAGGCAGTGGCTACACCTTC
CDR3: CASSIRGSGYTF

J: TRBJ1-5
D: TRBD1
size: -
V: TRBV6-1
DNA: TGTGCCAGCAGTGACACCCAGGGGGCCTACAATCAGCCCCAGCATTTT
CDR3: CASSDTQGAYNQPQHF

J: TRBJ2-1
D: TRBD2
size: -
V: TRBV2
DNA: TGTGCCAGCAGTCGACTAGCGGGTATCAATGAGCAGTTCTTC
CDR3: CASSRLAGINEQFF

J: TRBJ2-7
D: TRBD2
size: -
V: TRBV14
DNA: TGTGCCAGCAGCCATAAGGGACTACCGTACGAGCAGTACTTC
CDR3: CASSHKGLPYEQYF

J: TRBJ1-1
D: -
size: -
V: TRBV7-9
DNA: TGTGCCCAAGCAGGGGCGAACACTGAAGCTTTCTTT
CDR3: CAQAGANTEAFF

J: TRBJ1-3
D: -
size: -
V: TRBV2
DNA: TGTGCCAGCAGTGAACTCCCAGTGAGCTCTGGAAACACCATATATTTT
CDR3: CASSELPVSSGNTIYF

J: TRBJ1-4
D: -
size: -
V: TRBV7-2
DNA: TGTGCCAGCAGCTTACAGGTTAGGAATGAAAAACTGTTTTTT
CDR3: CASSLQVRNEKLFF

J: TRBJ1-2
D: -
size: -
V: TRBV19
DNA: TGTGCCAGTACCCGAGTCGACGCCGTCGTCGGTGGCTACACCTTC
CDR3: CASTRVDAVVGGYTF

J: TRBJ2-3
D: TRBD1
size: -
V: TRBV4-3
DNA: TGCGCCAGCAGCCAAGGTAGGGGGCTGAGCACAGATACGCAGTATTTT
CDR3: CASSQGRGLSTDTQYF

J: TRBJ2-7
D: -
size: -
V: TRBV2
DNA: TGTGCCAGCAGGATACGACCCGGGGGCTACGAGCAGTACTTC
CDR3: CASRIRPGGYEQYF

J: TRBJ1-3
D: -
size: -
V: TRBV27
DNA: TGTGCCAGCAGTTCGGACTTCAGCTCTGGAAACACCATATATTTT
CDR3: CASSSDFSSGNTIYF

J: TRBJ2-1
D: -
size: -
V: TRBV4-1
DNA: TGCGCCAGCAGCCGACCGCGTGGGGGGAGATACAATGAGCAGTTCTTC
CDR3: CASSRPRGGRYNEQFF

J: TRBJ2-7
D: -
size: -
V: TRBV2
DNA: TGTGCCAGCAGTGTACGGCATGGAACCTACGAGCAGTACTTC
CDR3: CASSVRHGTYEQYF

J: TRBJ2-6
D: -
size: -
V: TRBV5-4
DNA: TGTGCCAGCAGCTCAGGAAACTCTGGGGCCAACGTCCTGACTTTC
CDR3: CASSSGNSGANVLTF

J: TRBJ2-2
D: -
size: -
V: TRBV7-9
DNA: TGTGCCAGCAGCTTAGTCCAGACCGGGGAGCTGTTTTTT
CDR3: CASSLVQTGELFF

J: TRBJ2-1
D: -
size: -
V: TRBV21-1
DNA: TGTGCCAGCAGCACCCCTCGGAGCGGGAGGGGGAGGGAGCAGTTCTTC
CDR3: CASSTPRSGRGREQFF

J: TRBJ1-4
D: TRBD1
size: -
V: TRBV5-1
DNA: TGCGCCAGCAGCCCGGACAGGGGAGGGGAAAAACTGTTTTTT
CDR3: CASSPDRGGEKLFF

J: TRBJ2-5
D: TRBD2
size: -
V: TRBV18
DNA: TGTGCCAGCTCACGGAACGGACTAGCGGGAGCATACCAAGAGACCCAGTACTTC
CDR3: CASSRNGLAGAYQETQYF

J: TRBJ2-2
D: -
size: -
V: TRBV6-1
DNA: TGTGCCAGCAGGCTGCGGGATACCGGGGAGCTGTTTTTT
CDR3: CASRLRDTGELFF

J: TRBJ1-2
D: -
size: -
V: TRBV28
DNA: TGTGCCAGCCAATGGGGGGGCGCCTCCTTCTATGGCTACACCTTC
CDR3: CASQWGGASFYGYTF

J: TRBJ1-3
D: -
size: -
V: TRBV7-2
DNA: TGTGCCAGCAGCTTAGTTTCGGACGGATACTCTGGAAACACCATATATTTT
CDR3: CASSLVSDGYSGNTIYF

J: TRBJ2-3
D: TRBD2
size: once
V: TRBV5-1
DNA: TGCGCCAGCAGCTTGGAACCTGGACTAGGCACGCAGTATTTT
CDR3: CASSLEPGLGTQYF

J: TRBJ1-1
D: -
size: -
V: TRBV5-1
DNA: TGCGCCAGCGAGTCCTCCTTGGGCGGTGAAGCTTTCTTT
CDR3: CASESSLGGEAFF

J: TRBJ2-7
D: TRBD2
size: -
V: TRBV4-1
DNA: TGCGCCAGCAGCCAATCGAGCCTAGCGGGGGACTCCTACGAGCAGTACTTC
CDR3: CASSQSSLAGDSYEQYF

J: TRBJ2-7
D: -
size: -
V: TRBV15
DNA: TGTGCCACCAGCCGAGAGGTGGCAGGGGAAGCGCAGTACTTC
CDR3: CATSREVAGEAQYF

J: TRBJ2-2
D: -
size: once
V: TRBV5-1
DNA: TGCGCCAGCAGCTTGGATGGGGTATCGGCCGGGGAGCTGTTTTTT
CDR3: CASSLDGVSAGELFF

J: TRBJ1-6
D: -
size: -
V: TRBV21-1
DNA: TGTGCCAGCAGTACCTGCCTAGCTACACTACATCATAATTCACCCCTCCACTTT
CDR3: CASSTCLATLHHNSPLHF

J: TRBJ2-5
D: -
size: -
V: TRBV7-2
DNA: TGTGCCAGCAGCTCAGGGGCCGAGACCCAGTACTTC
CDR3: CASSSGAETQYF

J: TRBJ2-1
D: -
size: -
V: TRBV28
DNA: TGTGCCAGCAGTCCGGAGGTACAGGCTGAGGGGTTTTACAATGAGCAGTTCTTC
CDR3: CASSPEVQAEGFYNEQFF

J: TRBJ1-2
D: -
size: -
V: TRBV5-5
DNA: TGTGCCAGCAGCTTGGACGATAGGGTCTATGGCTACACCTTC
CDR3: CASSLDDRVYGYTF

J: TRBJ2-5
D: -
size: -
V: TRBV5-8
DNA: TGTGCCAGCACCCCTGGGGTAAACCAAGAGACCCAGTACTTC
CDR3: CASTPGVNQETQYF

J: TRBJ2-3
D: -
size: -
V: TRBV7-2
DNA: TGTGCCAGCAGCTTTATGCGTACAGATACGCAGTATTTT
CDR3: CASSFMRTDTQYF

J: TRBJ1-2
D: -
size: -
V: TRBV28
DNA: TGTGCCAGCGAGTCGGGGGGGAACTATGGCTACACCTTC
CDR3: CASESGGNYGYTF